This TCR beta chain originates from a study of blood T cell repertoires in COVID-19. Method: immunoSEQ multiplex PCR; TCRdb's copy keeps in-frame clones and lacks some. Among approximately 70,000 clones listed, approximately 90% were seen once. The CDR3 has 16 amino acids. The germline V gene encodes CDR1 KGHSH and CDR2 LQKENI. Unmatched junction bases numbered 5, after V lost 1 base and J lost 2 bases. Material for sequencing was peripheral blood. This rearrangement joins TRBV18 to TRBJ2-7, with 10 bases aligning to TRBD2. This receptor was taken from a man in his forties or fifties with COVID-19, enrolled during active disease. The CDR3 loop is CASSPLRTSGTYEQYF. CDR3 DNA: TGTGCCAGCTCACCACTTAGGACTAGCGGTACCTACGAGCAGTACTTC.